The present T cell receptor beta chain was sequenced within a study of blood T cell repertoires in COVID-19. As for the study in general: Some COVID-19 samples were acute and others convalescent; all came from the United States, Italy and Spain. Sources were T cells, B-cell-depleted T cells, or PBMCs; the material itself was cDNA or gDNA.

CDR3 length: 14 amino acids. Germline CDR1 reads SGHRS; CDR2 reads YFSETQ. As for this clone: At one boundary the junction diverges from the germline segment, which might be a read error.

Authors' analysis steps: By means of reference gene primer amplification, nucleated cell counts were estimated. The table came from immunoSEQ multiplex PCR; TCRdb's copy has only in-frame clones and leaves some out. Clone size and V and J calls were adopted from that table, with D and trimming inferred from the DNA. The repertoire holds about 190,000 clones, with approximately 80% as singletons. What was sequenced was peripheral blood. This receptor was taken from a human donor in a cohort sampled during active COVID-19. The chain couples TRBV5-1 to TRBJ2-5; 9 nucleotides match TRBD1. The CDR3 reads CASSYTGGMETQYF. In DNA, the CDR3 is TGCGCCAGCAGCTACACAGGGGGCATGGAGACCCAATACTTC.